Each of the 31 T cell receptor beta chains below was sequenced from the same sample in a study of cytomegalovirus exposure and HLA in healthy donors. 60 Vbeta and 13 Jbeta primers were used in PCR. Clones were read by immunoSEQ multiplex PCR, and TCRdb kept only the in-frame ones, dropping some. The sample includes 250,000 to 300,000 clones, 80% to 95% seen only once; the top ten take around 1.7%. The sequenced sample was PBMCs. The source of these receptors is a girl under 10 years old in good health and CMV-seronegative.

This clone came up once. This chain connects TRBV10-2 to TRBJ2-2; D is perhaps TRBD2 (6 bases). Germline V gives CDR1 WSHSY, CDR2 SAAADI. The CDR3 consists of 15 residues. Trimming shortened V by 4 bases and J by 1 base, and 10 bases separated the two germline ends. CDR3 in amino acids: CASSGQGGNTGELFF. CDR3 in DNA: TGCGCCAGCAGTGGCCAGGGAGGGAACACCGGGGAGCTGTTTTTT.

The J gene is TRBJ1-1, the V gene TRBV27, with TRBD1 matching over 8 bases. Losses at the gene ends were 4 bases for V and 4 bases for J; bases not matched to a gene: 8. The germline V gene has CDR1 MNHEY and CDR2 SMNVEV (reference sequence). This CDR3 comprises 15 residues. DNA for the CDR3: TGTGCCAGCAGTTACCCCAGGGGGCCTGGCACTGAAGCTTTCTTT. It encodes CASSYPRGPGTEAFF.

V gene TRBV6-6 combines with J gene TRBJ2-3; 9 nucleotides match TRBD1. V lost 2 bases to trimming and J lost 2 bases; unmatched junction nucleotides: 5. The germline CDR1 and CDR2 sequences are MNHNY and SVGAGI (reference sequence). This CDR3 comprises 16 residues. The CDR3 sequence: CASSYAGQGTTDTQYF. The CDR3 coding sequence is TGTGCCAGCAGTTACGCCGGACAGGGGACCACAGATACGCAGTATTTT.

This clone was seen just once. The chain recombines TRBV18 with TRBJ1-3; no clear D gene. CDR1 and CDR2 (germline): KGHSH, LQKENI. The CDR3 sequence is 16 residues long. Trimming cost V 0 bases and J 0 bases, with 9 bases left between them. CDR3 residues: CASSPPSRPSGNTIYF. The CDR3, as DNA: TGTGCCAGCTCACCACCATCCAGGCCCTCTGGAAACACCATATATTTT.

V is TRBV30 and J is TRBJ1-2, with 7 bases matching TRBD1. The CDR3 has 12 residues. After removal of 6 bases from V and 4 bases from J, the junction contained 5 bases not matched to a gene. Germline V gene lookup returns CDR1 GTSNPN and CDR2 SVGIG (reference sequence). The CDR3 bases are TGTGCCTGTCAGACAGGGAGCTATGGCTACACCTTC. It yields the protein CACQTGSYGYTF.

The V gene is TRBV11-2, the J gene TRBJ2-1; possibly TRBD1 for D (6 bases). CDR3 size: 15 residues. The germline gives CDR1 SGHAT, CDR2 FQNNGV. Trimming stripped 4 bases from V and 1 base from J, with 11 bases between. CDR3 region: CASSSGTLSYNEQFF. For the CDR3, the DNA is TGTGCCAGCAGCTCCGGGACACTATCCTACAATGAGCAGTTCTTC. The full variable domain, completed using reference TRBV11-2 and TRBJ2-1, is EAGVAQSPRYKIIEKRQSVAFWCNPISGHATLYWYQQILGQGPKLLIQFQNNGVVDDSQLPKDRFSAERLKGVDSTLKIQPAKLEDSAVYLCASSSGTLSYNEQFFGPGTRLTVL.

The V gene is TRBV29-1, the J gene TRBJ2-7; D possibly corresponds to TRBD2 (5 bases). V was trimmed by 1 base and J by 4 bases, leaving 14 bases between them. Germline V lookup: CDR1 SQVTM, CDR2 ANQGSEA. This CDR3 is built from 14 residues. The CDR3 DNA reads as TGCAGCGTTGAAGGGGCGGGCTCTCGGTACGAGCAGTACTTC. It yields the protein CSVEGAGSRYEQYF.

The chain uses TRBV5-1 and TRBJ2-5; 8 bases map to TRBD1. The end of the DNA aligns better with TRBJ2-7, so the J call may be wrong. Germline CDR1 is SGHRS and CDR2 is YFSETQ. The CDR3 runs to 15 residues. CDR3 sequence (DNA): TGCGCCAGCAGCTGGAAGGACAGGGAGAGTACCGAGCAGTACTTC. As protein: CASSWKDRESTEQYF.

The chain employs TRBV4-1 and TRBJ1-2, with 9 bases identical to TRBD1. This CDR3 is built from 17 residues. V trimming: 0 bases; J trimming: 3 bases; junction bases outside the gene matches: 8. Germline assignment: CDR1 MGHRA and CDR2 YSYEKL. CDR3 in DNA: TGCGCCAGCAGCCAAGATGGGGGACAGGGAGTGGACTATGGCTACACCTTC. This sequence encodes CASSQDGGQGVDYGYTF.

The chain is built from TRBV7-6 and TRBJ2-1, with 10 positions matching TRBD2. The CDR3 has 15 residues. The V gene's germline CDR1 is SGHVS and CDR2 FNYEAQ. V trimming: 3 bases; J trimming: 4 bases; junction bases outside the gene matches: 3. CDR3 bases: TGTGCCAGCAGCTTTAGCGGGGGGATGTACAATGAGCAGTTCTTC. It codes for CASSFSGGMYNEQFF. The whole variable domain, remainder taken from reference TRBV7-6 and TRBJ2-1, is GAGVSQSPRYKVTKRGQDVALRCDPISGHVSLYWYRQALGQGPEFLTYFNYEAQQDKSGLPNDRFSAERPEGSISTLTIQRTEQRDSAMYRCASSFSGGMYNEQFFGPGTRLTVL.

V is TRBV11-2 and J is TRBJ2-2, with TRBD2 identical over 8 bases. CDR1 and CDR2 from the germline V gene are SGHAT and FQNNGV. V was clipped by 6 bases and J by 5 bases; unmatched bases: 14. CDR3 length: 17 amino acids. The CDR3 sequence: CASRPGGDGGNTGELFF. The CDR3 DNA is TGTGCCAGCAGGCCGGGGGGGGACGGGGGAAATACCGGGGAGCTGTTTTTT.

The chain combines TRBV9 with TRBJ1-1; D possibly corresponds to TRBD1 (5 bases). CDR1 is SGDLS and CDR2 is YYNGEE in the germline V gene. V lost 0 bases and J 0 bases, leaving 15 bases between the germline ends. The CDR3 runs to 17 residues. CDR3 in amino acids: CASSVGGWAGMNTEAFF. CDR3 nucleotide sequence: TGTGCCAGCAGCGTAGGGGGTTGGGCAGGGATGAACACTGAAGCTTTCTTT.

V usage is TRBV27 and J usage is TRBJ2-7; D might be TRBD1 (6 bases). Germline assignment: CDR1 MNHEY and CDR2 SMNVEV (reference sequence). The CDR3 loop spans 12 amino acids. V lost 9 bases, J lost 3 bases, and 12 bases lay in between. The CDR3 nucleotides are TGTGCCAGTCGGGACATTAACTACGAGCAGTACTTC. This translates into CASRDINYEQYF.

The V and J genes are TRBV5-8 and TRBJ2-2; tentative D call: TRBD2 (6 bases). Trimming stripped 4 bases from V and 5 bases from J, with 27 bases between. Per germline, CDR1 SGHTS and CDR2 YDEGEE. The CDR3 totals 19 residues. The CDR3 protein is CASSGYFGSYLKGTGELFF. The CDR3 region has the DNA TGTGCCAGCAGCGGTTATTTCGGGAGTTACCTTAAGGGGACCGGGGAGCTGTTTTTT.

The rearrangement links TRBV19 to TRBJ2-1, with 12 nucleotides matching TRBD1. J lost 2 bases, V lost 5 bases, and 10 bases had no gene match. Germline-derived CDR1 and CDR2 are LNHDA and SQIVND (reference sequence). The CDR3 length is 18 residues. CDR3 in amino acids: CASSPGTGGRGPYNEQFF. CDR3 coding DNA: TGTGCCAGTAGTCCCGGGACAGGGGGCCGGGGGCCCTACAATGAGCAGTTCTTC. Variable domain in full (rest from reference TRBV19 and TRBJ2-1): DGGITQSPKYLFRKEGQNVTLSCEQNLNHDAMYWYRQDPGQGLRLIYYSQIVNDFQKGDIAEGYSVSREKKESFPLTVTSAQKNPTAFYLCASSPGTGGRGPYNEQFFGPGTRLTVL.

V is TRBV6-6 and J is TRBJ1-5, with 7 positions matching TRBD1. CDR3 length: 15 residues. Germline V CDR1 and CDR2: MNHNY, SVGAGI (reference sequence). J was trimmed by 5 bases and V by 6 bases; bases with no gene match: 10. The CDR3 nucleotides are TGTGCCAGCAGACACCTCCAGGGGGTGGATCAGCCCCAGCATTTT. Translating gives CASRHLQGVDQPQHF.

This chain connects TRBV5-6 to TRBJ2-7; D perhaps matches TRBD1 (5 bases). V lost 1 base to trimming and J lost 2 bases, with 10 bases between them. Germline V CDR1 and CDR2: SGHDT, YYEEEE. This CDR3 spans 14 amino acids. The CDR3 nucleotides are TGTGCCAGCAGCTTGTCAGGGTCCCCCTACGAGCAGTACTTC. It yields the protein CASSLSGSPYEQYF. Filled out from reference TRBV5-6 and TRBJ2-7, the complete variable domain reads DAGVTQSPTHLIKTRGQQVTLRCSPKSGHDTVSWYQQALGQGPQFIFQYYEEEERQRGNFPDRFSGHQFPNYSSELNVNALLLGDSALYLCASSLSGSPYEQYFGPGTRLTVT.

The V gene is TRBV2, the J gene TRBJ2-3; TRBD2 aligns across 10 bases. Trimming took 7 bases from V and 0 from J; bases not matched to a gene: 4. This CDR3 is 15 amino acids long. CDR1 SNHLY and CDR2 FYNNEI come from the germline V gene. The CDR3 DNA reads as TGTGCCAGCAAGACTAGCGGGCCCAGCACAGATACGCAGTATTTT. It encodes CASKTSGPSTDTQYF.

J is TRBJ1-1 and V is TRBV6-1; D is unresolved. Germline V CDR1 and CDR2: MNHNS, SASEGT. Trimming cost V 2 bases and J 2 bases, with 15 bases left between them. CDR3 length: 16 amino acids. In nucleotides, the CDR3 is TGTGCCAGCAGTGAATTGGTTGTATACACCAACACTGAAGCTTTCTTT. This sequence encodes CASSELVVYTNTEAFF.

This clone is large within its sample. This rearrangement joins TRBV4-1 to TRBJ1-5; TRBD1 matches at 8 bases. V lost 0 bases, J lost 5 bases, and 6 bases stayed unmatched. The germline V gene has CDR1 MGHRA and CDR2 YSYEKL. The CDR3 runs 16 residues. CDR3 loop: CASSQEAEQGDQPQHF. The CDR3 DNA follows: TGCGCCAGCAGCCAAGAGGCAGAACAGGGGGATCAGCCCCAGCATTTT.

This clone was seen only once. This CDR3 is CASSLPGAGELFF. The CDR3 nucleotides are TGTGCCAGCAGCTTACCAGGGGCCGGGGAGCTGTTTTTT. The V call is TRBV5-6, the J call TRBJ2-2; D is perhaps TRBD1 (6 bases). Germline V lookup: CDR1 SGHDT, CDR2 YYEEEE. V lost 2 bases, J lost 6 bases, and 8 bases lay in between. This CDR3 has 13 amino acids.

J is TRBJ2-1 and V is TRBV30; 13 positions match TRBD2. CDR3 length equals 14 residues. J lost 13 bases, V lost 8 bases, and 14 bases had no gene match. CDR1 and CDR2 from the germline V gene are GTSNPN and SVGIG (reference sequence). CDR3 sequence (DNA): TGTGCCGGATTATCGACTAGCGGGGGGCCTAATCAGTTCTTC. Protein: CAGLSTSGGPNQFF.

The gene calls are TRBV9 and TRBJ2-2, with D possibly being TRBD1 (6 bases). Germline V lookup: CDR1 SGDLS, CDR2 YYNGEE. Trimming cost V 3 bases and J 5 bases, with 14 bases left between them. The CDR3 runs to 15 residues. This CDR3 reads CASSAPGTFTGELFF. The CDR3 DNA sequence: TGTGCCAGCAGCGCCCCCGGGACATTTACCGGGGAGCTGTTTTTT.

The chain carries TRBV7-9 and TRBJ2-3; TRBD1 matches 7 bases. After removal of 7 bases from V and 1 base from J, the junction contained 5 bases not matched to a gene. The CDR3 extends over 14 amino acids. CDR1 is SEHNR and CDR2 is FQNEAQ in the germline V gene (reference sequence). The CDR3 protein is CASTRDSGTDTQYF. DNA of the CDR3: TGTGCCAGCACTCGGGACAGTGGCACAGATACGCAGTATTTT.

The chain uses TRBV11-2 and TRBJ2-3, with 13 bases lining up with TRBD2. The CDR3 spans 19 residues. The V gene end was trimmed by 4 bases and the J gene end by 3 bases; junction bases not matched to a gene: 13. The germline CDR1 and CDR2 sequences are SGHAT and FQNNGV. The DNA for the CDR3 is TGTGCCAGCAGCTCCCTACCTCGACTAGCGGGGGGAGATACAGATACGCAGTATTTT. It translates to CASSSLPRLAGGDTDTQYF.

The V and J genes are TRBV6-7 and TRBJ2-7; TRBD2 agrees at 12 bases. TRBV6-7 belongs to the ORF category, with a function that is uncertain. V lost 0 bases and J lost 2; bases outside the gene matches: 20. The CDR3 totals 22 residues. CDR3 residues: CASSYSRVSLFGLAGPTYEQYF. The CDR3 coding sequence is TGTGCCAGCAGTTACTCACGAGTTTCTTTGTTTGGACTAGCGGGACCTACCTACGAGCAGTACTTC.

V usage is TRBV4-1 and J usage is TRBJ2-3; TRBD2 agrees at 13 bases. The CDR3 runs 17 residues. CDR1 and CDR2 from the germline V gene are MGHRA and YSYEKL. V gave up 4 bases and J gave up 4 bases; unmatched junction bases: 8. CDR3 bases: TGCGCCAGCAGCCTCGGGACGACTAGCGGGGGGTCAGATACGCAGTATTTT. This gives the protein CASSLGTTSGGSDTQYF.

The CDR3 nucleotides are TGTGCCAGCAGTTACTCGGGCCGGCAAGCTTTCTTT. This encodes CASSYSGRQAFF. V usage is TRBV6-5 and J usage is TRBJ1-1; D gene uncertain. The CDR3 sequence is 12 residues long. V was shortened by 0 bases and J by 9 bases, with 8 bases between the two germline ends. CDR1 MNHEY and CDR2 SVGAGI come from the germline V gene.

A note on this clone: The junction does not match germline at one end; this may be a read error. The J gene is TRBJ1-1, the V gene TRBV7-9, with D possibly TRBD1 on 5 matching bases. From germline, CDR1 is SEHNR and CDR2 FQNEAQ (reference sequence). The CDR3 is 12 residues long. The CDR3 bases are TGTTCCAGCAGCTTAACAGGCCTTGAAGCTTTCTTT. As protein: CSSSLTGLEAFF.

The rearrangement joins TRBV27 to TRBJ2-3, with D maybe TRBD2 (6 bases). Looked up from germline, CDR1 is MNHEY and CDR2 is SMNVEV (reference sequence). V was clipped by 2 bases and J by 6 bases, with 15 bases between them. The length of the CDR3 is 15 residues. The CDR3 region has the DNA TGTGCCAGCAGTTTAGCCGGAGGGTTCGCGGATACGCAGTATTTT. Its translation is CASSLAGGFADTQYF.

The chain uses TRBV7-9 and TRBJ1-5; tentatively, D is TRBD1 (6 bases). The germline V gene has CDR1 SEHNR and CDR2 FQNEAQ (reference sequence). The V end lost 5 bases, the J end lost 4 bases, and 18 bases lay between the germline ends. The CDR3 extends over 16 amino acids. The chain's CDR3 is CASSPQGWQGNQPQHF. As DNA, the CDR3 is TGTGCCAGCAGCCCTCAAGGTTGGCAGGGGAATCAGCCCCAGCATTTT.